This T cell receptor beta chain was sequenced during a study of Ad26.COV2.S vaccination and SARS-CoV-2 variants. Regarding treatment: around 19 received Ad26.COV2.S at low or high dose, single or two shots; five or six received placebo; per-sample allocation not given. The study sampled participants on day 63 after the first vaccine or placebo injection. TCRdb keeps only in-frame clones here, not all; method: immunoSEQ multiplex PCR. The sample consists of about 460,000 clones, 80% to 90% of them appearing once. This CDR3 has 18 amino acids. Trimming took 0 bases from V and 0 from J; bases not matched to a gene: 2. Germline lookup yields CDR1 SGHRS and CDR2 YFSETQ.

The rearrangement uses TRBV5-1 and TRBJ2-6; TRBD1 matches 11 bases. The TCR comes from a person aged 18 to 59 who received the Ad26.COV2.S COVID-19 vaccine or a placebo. The source was peripheral blood, collected in a trial of Ad26.COV2.S vaccine versus placebo. The CDR3 loop reads CASSLAGTGGSGANVLTF. Written as DNA, the CDR3 is TGCGCCAGCAGCTTGGCCGGGACAGGGGGCTCTGGGGCCAACGTCCTGACTTTC.